The clone carrying this T cell receptor (beta chain) was detected only a few times. Antigen specificity is unknown. The germline V gene encodes CDR1 SNHLY and CDR2 FYNNEI. There are 14 residues in the CDR3. Trimming took 3 bases from V and 7 from J; bases not matched to a gene: 8. Extraction of RNA preceded its reverse transcription into cDNA, which served as the sequencing template. The table came from immunoSEQ multiplex PCR; TCRdb's copy has only in-frame clones and leaves some out. This sample has about 140,000 clones, with roughly 62% found just once. The sample is drawn from a study of CD8+ T cells in alopecia areata. General study results and limits: Normal scalp showed lower clonality than lesional scalp, especially alopecia totalis/universalis.

The source material was CD4+ T cells sorted from blood, sampled at week 0. The clonotype comes from a human donor with alopecia areata. The gene calls are TRBV2 and TRBJ2-5, with 7 positions matching TRBD2. In DNA form, the CDR3 reads TGTGCCAGCAGTGACGCTAGCGGCGACGGGACCCAGTACTTC. Translated: CASSDASGDGTQYF.